This T cell receptor (beta chain) was observed in a study of identical twins. Regarding the study as a whole: Low generation-probability sequences were in excess among twin-shared out-of-frame alpha sequences.

Notes on this clonotype: Its target is not known.

The cDNA had a unique molecular identifier and a template-switch universal primer site. TCRdb analysed the 5' RACE reads with MiXCR anew, one entry per CDR3 protein. Found here are approximately 1.8 million distinct CDR3 sequences, about 30% of them singletons; the top ten hold 0.25% to 0.3%. This CDR3 has 19 amino acids. V lost 3 bases to trimming and J lost 1 base; unmatched junction nucleotides: 16. The germline V gene has CDR1 DFQATT and CDR2 SNEGSKA (reference sequence). The chain has TRBV20-1 and TRBJ2-5; 11 nucleotides align to TRBD2. What was sequenced was cord blood. This TCR derives from a newborn girl in good health. CDR3 sequence reads: CSASPEIFSGGARQETQYF. The CDR3 DNA reads as TGCAGTGCTAGCCCGGAGATATTTAGCGGGGGGGCCCGCCAAGAGACCCAGTACTTC.